Listed here are 11 T cell receptor beta chains from one sample, sequenced in a study of cytomegalovirus exposure and HLA in healthy donors. Vbeta (60) and Jbeta (13) primers were used in the PCR. Profiled with immunoSEQ multiplex PCR; TCRdb holds only in-frame clones, not every one. The sample includes about 130,000 clones, about 82% of them seen just once. Sequenced material: PBMCs. Every receptor here comes from a man aged 25 to 45 in good health and CMV-seronegative.

This clone occurred a few times. The CDR3 is CASAGGADQETQYF. The DNA for the CDR3 is TGCGCCAGCGCGGGGGGGGCCGACCAAGAGACCCAGTACTTC. The gene calls are TRBV4-1 and TRBJ2-5; the match to TRBD2 covers 9 bases. Germline CDR1 MGHRA, CDR2 YSYEKL. The CDR3 has 14 residues. Trimming at V came to 8 bases and at J to 0 bases, leaving 4 bases not matched to a gene.

J is TRBJ2-7 and V is TRBV4-1, with 7 bases identical to TRBD1. CDR3 length: 15 amino acids. With V trimmed by 6 bases and J by 3 bases, 11 bases remained unmatched. From germline, CDR1 is MGHRA and CDR2 YSYEKL. This CDR3 reads CASRKETGAGYEQYF. In DNA, the CDR3 is TGCGCCAGCAGAAAAGAAACAGGGGCCGGCTACGAGCAGTACTTC.

V gene TRBV10-3 combines with J gene TRBJ2-7; D possibly corresponds to TRBD1 (6 bases). Germline V gene lookup returns CDR1 ENHRY and CDR2 SYGVKD. The length of the CDR3 is 15 residues. Trimming pared 1 base from V and 2 bases from J, leaving 12 bases between. CDR3 residues: CAISEYQQGTYEQYF. CDR3 bases: TGTGCCATCAGTGAGTACCAACAGGGTACCTACGAGCAGTACTTC.

This rearrangement joins TRBV10-3 to TRBJ2-3; 11 positions agree with TRBD2. V was pared by 6 bases and J by 2 bases, with 1 base of the junction left unmatched. CDR1 and CDR2 from the germline V gene are ENHRY and SYGVKD. The CDR3 runs to 14 residues. The DNA of the CDR3 is TGTGCCATCAGGACTAGCGGGAACACAGATACGCAGTATTTT. As protein: CAIRTSGNTDTQYF.

This clone was observed once. The chain combines TRBV5-6 with TRBJ1-2, with D perhaps matching TRBD1 (6 bases). Trimming left V 2 bases short and J 2 bases short, with 13 bases between. The CDR3 runs to 15 residues. Germline CDR1 and CDR2: SGHDT and YYEEEE. The CDR3 is CASSFREGQNYGYTF. CDR3 DNA sequence: TGTGCCAGCAGCTTCCGCGAGGGACAAAACTATGGCTACACCTTC.

A remark on this clone: An end of the junction differs from the germline gene, which may be a read error. The chain employs TRBV7-2 and TRBJ2-1, with 10 bases that match TRBD1. Germline assignment: CDR1 SGHTA and CDR2 FQGNSA. This CDR3 contains 13 residues. The CDR3 DNA follows: TGTGCCAGCAGCCCCCACCCGGGACAGGGGAATATCTTC. This sequence encodes CASSPHPGQGNIF.

The chain has TRBV28 and TRBJ2-7; D is possibly TRBD2 (6 bases). The V end lost 4 bases, the J end lost 3 bases, and 16 bases lay between the germline ends. CDR3 size: 15 residues. Per the germline V gene, CDR1 is MDHEN and CDR2 is SYDVKM. Written as DNA, the CDR3 is TGTGCCAGCAGTTCCTCCACTGGACTACGCTACGAGCAGTACTTC. Its protein product is CASSSSTGLRYEQYF.

The chain links TRBV5-4 to TRBJ2-5; the D gene is possibly TRBD2 (7 bases). Trimming removed 0 bases from V and 5 bases from J, with 17 bases in between. Germline-derived CDR1 and CDR2 are SGHNT and YYREEE (reference sequence). CDR3 size: 16 residues. CDR3 sequence: CASSLAGGGAPETQYF. The CDR3 nucleotides are TGTGCCAGCAGCTTGGCAGGAGGGGGGGCGCCGGAGACCCAGTACTTC. The full variable domain, completed using reference TRBV5-4 and TRBJ2-5, is ETGVTQSPTHLIKTRGQQVTLRCSSQSGHNTVSWYQQALGQGPQFIFQYYREEENGRGNFPPRFSGLQFPNYSSELNVNALELDDSALYLCASSLAGGGAPETQYFGPGTRLLVL.

The V call is TRBV7-9, the J call TRBJ1-1; TRBD1 is a possible D gene (6 bases). The length of the CDR3 is 13 residues. Trimming shortened V by 2 bases and J by 4 bases, and 8 bases separated the two germline ends. The germline CDR1 and CDR2 sequences are SEHNR and FQNEAQ (reference sequence). CDR3 in DNA: TGTGCCAGCAGCTTACAGGGGATCACTGAAGCTTTCTTT. Its protein product is CASSLQGITEAFF.

The J gene is TRBJ2-4, the V gene TRBV4-2; weak D call: TRBD2 (6 bases). The CDR3 sequence is 16 residues long. Deletions cut 4 bases from V and 1 base from J, with 14 bases between. Germline values: CDR1 LGHNA, CDR2 YNFKEQ. The CDR3 reads CASSRPTSNAKNIQYF. In nucleotides, the CDR3 is TGTGCCAGCAGCCGACCGACTAGTAACGCCAAAAACATTCAGTACTTC.

This clone was observed a handful of times. The chain employs TRBV27 and TRBJ1-5; D perhaps matches TRBD1 (6 bases). The germline V gene encodes CDR1 MNHEY and CDR2 SMNVEV (reference sequence). V was pared by 7 bases and J by 4 bases, with 11 bases between. The CDR3 length is 13 residues. The CDR3 coding sequence is TGTGCCAGCAAGACAGGCCCTAATCAGCCCCAGCATTTT. This encodes CASKTGPNQPQHF.